This T cell receptor (beta chain) was profiled in a study of T cells of healthy individuals. Germline loops: CDR1 GTSNPN, CDR2 SVGIG (reference sequence). This CDR3 region has 14 residues. Losses at the gene ends were 4 bases for V and 1 base for J; bases not matched to a gene: 2. There are a few counts of this clonotype. TCRdb re-called the 5' RACE reads with MiXCR, one entry per CDR3 protein. The data contain about 82,000 distinct CDR3 sequences, about 5% of them singletons. This TCR derives from a female donor in good health. The chain carries TRBV30 and TRBJ1-1, with 11 bases identical to TRBD1. CDR3 DNA sequence: TGTGCCTGGATCGGGACAGGGGGGAACACTGAAGCTTTCTTT. This gives the protein CAWIGTGGNTEAFF.